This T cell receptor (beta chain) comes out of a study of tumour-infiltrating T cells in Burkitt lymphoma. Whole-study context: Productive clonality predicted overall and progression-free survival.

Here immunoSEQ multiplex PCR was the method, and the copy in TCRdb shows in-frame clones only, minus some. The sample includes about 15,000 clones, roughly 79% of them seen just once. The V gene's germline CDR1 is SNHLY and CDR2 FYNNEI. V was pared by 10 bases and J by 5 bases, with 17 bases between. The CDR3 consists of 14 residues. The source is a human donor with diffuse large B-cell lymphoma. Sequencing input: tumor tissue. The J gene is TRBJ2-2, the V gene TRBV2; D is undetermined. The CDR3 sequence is CATSADGGTGELFF. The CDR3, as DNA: TGTGCCACCTCCGCTGATGGCGGAACCGGGGAGCTGTTTTTT.